The 23 T cell receptor beta chains given below trace back to one sample, sequenced in a study of T cells in Graves' hyperthyroidism and ophthalmopathy. Amplified TCR beta CDR3 regions came from RNA transcripts. With the HTBI primer set, the TCR CDR3 went through a first round of RT-PCR. TCRdb re-called the multiplex PCR reads through MiXCR, storing one row per CDR3 protein. Here the sample spans 300,000 to 400,000 distinct CDR3 sequences, 15% to 20% being singletons. Sequenced material: blood. These receptors were collected from a woman in her fifties or sixties with Graves' hyperthyroidism.

This clonotype was counted between two and nine times. This chain joins TRBV25-1 and TRBJ1-6, with D hard to call. V lost 3 bases, J lost 8 bases, and 5 bases lay in between. There are 12 residues in the CDR3. The germline CDR1 and CDR2 sequences are MGHDK and SYGVNS. CDR3 protein: CASSDEDSPLHF. The CDR3 DNA reads TGTGCCAGCAGTGATGAGGATTCACCCCTCCACTTT.

This clonotype was seen many times. This chain connects TRBV5-1 to TRBJ1-1; TRBD1 is a possible D gene (5 bases). Trimming left V 1 base short and J 0 bases short, with 10 bases between. The CDR3 length is 15 residues. The germline gives CDR1 SGHRS, CDR2 YFSETQ. Here the CDR3 reads CASSLIPGMNTEAFF. In DNA, the CDR3 is TGCGCCAGCAGCTTGATCCCAGGGATGAACACTGAAGCTTTCTTT.

The genes are TRBV19 and TRBJ1-1; 10 bases map to TRBD1. The germline V gene encodes CDR1 LNHDA and CDR2 SQIVND (reference sequence). The CDR3 is 15 amino acids. V lost 5 bases and J lost 4; bases outside the gene matches: 7. In nucleotides, the CDR3 is TGTGCCAGTAGTCGTCCGGGACAGGGGACCACTGAAGCTTTCTTT. Amino acids: CASSRPGQGTTEAFF.

This clonotype appeared many times. The chain is built from TRBV28 and TRBJ2-7; 9 nucleotides line up with TRBD1. This CDR3 is 16 amino acids long. V shed 2 bases and J 3 bases; nucleotides not matched to a gene: 8. The V gene's germline CDR1 is MDHEN and CDR2 SYDVKM. The chain's CDR3 is CASSLAGQGGFYEQYF. As DNA, the CDR3 is TGTGCCAGCAGTTTAGCGGGACAGGGAGGTTTCTACGAGCAGTACTTC. Combining the CDR3 with reference TRBV28 and TRBJ2-7 gives the whole variable domain DVKVTQSSRYLVKRTGEKVFLECVQDMDHENMFWYRQDPGLGLRLIYFSYDVKMKEKGDIPEGYSVSREKKERFSLILESASTNQTSMYLCASSLAGQGGFYEQYFGPGTRLTVT.

This clonotype was counted a few times. The chain joins TRBV7-8 to TRBJ2-7; 8 nucleotides match TRBD1. CDR3 size: 16 residues. The ends lost 1 base at V and 6 bases at J; junction bases unmatched: 11. Germline V gene data show CDR1 as SGHVS and CDR2 as FQNEAQ. The CDR3 DNA is TGTGCCAGCAGCTTAGGGGACAGGTTCCCACCCAGCGAGCAGTACGTC. Translating it yields CASSLGDRFPPSEQYV.

The rearrangement joins TRBV19 to TRBJ2-7; 11 bases agree with TRBD2. Losses at the gene ends were 6 bases for V and 3 bases for J; bases not matched to a gene: 7. This CDR3 spans 15 amino acids. Germline loops: CDR1 LNHDA, CDR2 SQIVND (reference sequence). Here the CDR3 reads CASRAASGRFYEQYF. For the CDR3, the DNA is TGTGCCAGTAGGGCGGCTAGCGGGAGGTTCTACGAGCAGTACTTC.

This clonotype came up many times. The chain joins TRBV7-9 to TRBJ2-3; 8 positions agree with TRBD1. V shed 5 bases and J 5 bases; nucleotides not matched to a gene: 12. The CDR3 covers 16 residues. Germline lookup yields CDR1 SEHNR and CDR2 FQNEAQ (reference sequence). The DNA of the CDR3 is TGTGCCAGCAGCCACCTTGACAGGGGTAAGGGAGATACGCAGTATTTT. Translation gives CASSHLDRGKGDTQYF.

Note on this clonotype: This could be a read error, since a much larger clone is one nucleotide away. V gene TRBV20-1 combines with J gene TRBJ2-4; unclear D gene. The CDR3 loop spans 15 amino acids. Germline V gene lookup returns CDR1 DFQATT and CDR2 SNEGSKA (reference sequence). The CDR3 nucleotides read TGCAGTGATAGAGATCCGGGTAGAGCCAAAAACATTCAGTACTTC. Protein sequence: CSDRDPGRAKNIQYF.

V gene TRBV10-3 combines with J gene TRBJ1-1; D might be TRBD1 (6 bases). Germline V gives CDR1 ENHRY, CDR2 SYGVKD. Deletions cut 7 bases from V and 5 bases from J, with 20 bases between. This CDR3 has 15 residues. CDR3 loop: CAITSSRGGVTEAFF. DNA for the CDR3: TGTGCCATCACCTCCTCCAGGGGCGGGGTGACTGAAGCTTTCTTT.

Comment on this clonotype: A much larger clone differs from this one at a single base, so this may be a read error. The rearrangement joins TRBV12-3 or TRBV12-4 to TRBJ2-3; D is undetermined. This CDR3 has 12 residues. Trimming shortened V by 6 bases and J by 5 bases, and 9 bases separated the two germline ends. The CDR3 DNA is TGTGCCAGCAGCGACACTCAAGATACGCAGTATTTT. It is translated as CASSDTQDTQYF.

A few counts support this clonotype. The rearrangement uses TRBV12-3 or TRBV12-4 and TRBJ1-1, with D perhaps matching TRBD1 (6 bases). Trimming left V 5 bases short and J 2 bases short, with 15 bases between. This CDR3 has 15 amino acids. The CDR3 sequence is CASSPFGRGNTEAFF. CDR3 DNA: TGTGCCAGCAGTCCGTTTGGCAGGGGTAACACTGAAGCTTTCTTT.

V is TRBV30 and J is TRBJ2-5, with D perhaps assigned TRBD1 or TRBD2 (6 bases each). This CDR3 comprises 16 residues. Deletions cut 0 bases from V and 2 bases from J, with 16 bases between. CDR1 is GTSNPN, CDR2 SVGIG, per germline (reference sequence). The CDR3 nucleotides read TGTGCCTGGAGTGTACAGGGCGGGGATGGACAAGAGACCCAGTACTTC. The encoded protein is CAWSVQGGDGQETQYF.

This clonotype was counted a few times. The chain combines TRBV4-3 with TRBJ2-5; D perhaps matches TRBD2 (5 bases). Per the germline V gene, CDR1 is LGHNA and CDR2 is YSLEER. Trimming shortened V by 0 bases and J by 1 base, and 15 bases separated the two germline ends. The length of the CDR3 is 17 residues. The CDR3 sequence: CASSQDWRGAAQETQYF. CDR3 in DNA: TGCGCCAGCAGCCAAGATTGGAGAGGAGCGGCCCAAGAGACCCAGTACTTC.

Ten or more counts support this clonotype. The chain joins TRBV5-6 to TRBJ2-1; D gene ambiguous. V gave up 3 bases and J gave up 0 bases, with 13 bases separating them. The germline gives CDR1 SGHDT, CDR2 YYEEEE. There are 16 residues in the CDR3. CDR3 nucleotide sequence: TGTGCCAGCAGCTCGCCAGATTGGAACTCCTACAATGAGCAGTTCTTC. It translates to CASSSPDWNSYNEQFF.

The chain uses TRBV7-6 and TRBJ1-4; tentatively, D is TRBD1 (6 bases). With 5 bases removed from V and 6 bases from J, the gap between germline ends came to 19 bases. The CDR3 has 16 residues. Germline CDR1 SGHVS, CDR2 FNYEAQ. CDR3 protein: CASSRLAGTNDEKLFF. For the CDR3, the DNA is TGTGCCAGCAGCCGACTCGCCGGGACAAACGATGAAAAACTGTTTTTT.

Ten or more counts support this clonotype. The chain carries TRBV5-6 and TRBJ1-1; maybe TRBD1 (5 bases). Germline V gene data show CDR1 as SGHDT and CDR2 as YYEEEE. V was trimmed by 2 bases and J by 5 bases, leaving 13 bases between them. This CDR3 is built from 14 residues. CDR3 residues: CASSFGVGATEAFF. As DNA, the CDR3 is TGTGCCAGCAGCTTTGGGGTAGGGGCGACTGAAGCTTTCTTT.

This clonotype has a count of ten or more. V gene TRBV6-2 or TRBV6-3 combines with J gene TRBJ2-7; TRBD2 might be the D (6 bases). The CDR3 contains 16 residues. V was cut by 0 bases and J by 0 bases, with 12 bases left in between. Germline V gene data show CDR1 as MNHEY and CDR2 as SVGEGT. This chain's CDR3 is CASSYSWRDGSYEQYF. In nucleotides, the CDR3 is TGTGCCAGCAGTTACTCCTGGCGGGATGGCTCCTACGAGCAGTACTTC.

Note on this clonotype: With a much larger clone just one base away, this may be a read error. V gene TRBV5-6 combines with J gene TRBJ2-1; D gene unclear. Gene TRBJ2-7 matches the end of the DNA better, so the J call may be wrong. The CDR3 runs to 14 residues. Germline CDR1 SGHDT, CDR2 YYEEEE. DNA of the CDR3: TGTGCCAGCAGCTTGGATTGGGGATACAATGAGCAGTACTTC. It translates to CASSLDWGYNEQYF.

The rearrangement links TRBV19 to TRBJ1-4; maybe TRBD1 (5 bases). CDR3 length: 15 amino acids. The germline CDR1 and CDR2 sequences are LNHDA and SQIVND (reference sequence). V lost 3 bases to trimming and J lost 1 base, with 9 bases between them. The chain's CDR3 is CASSILGGTNEKLFF. Here the CDR3 DNA reads TGTGCCAGTAGTATCCTCGGGGGAACTAATGAAAAACTGTTTTTT.

This clonotype occurred many times. The rearrangement joins TRBV7-6 to TRBJ2-1, with D perhaps matching TRBD1 or TRBD2 (5 bases each). V lost 1 base to trimming and J lost 4 bases, with 11 bases between them. Germline lookup yields CDR1 SGHVS and CDR2 FNYEAQ. CDR3 length: 15 amino acids. The CDR3 here is CASSLGGPPYNEQFF. The CDR3 DNA reads TGTGCCAGCAGCTTAGGGGGACCCCCATACAATGAGCAGTTCTTC.

The V gene is TRBV4-2, the J gene TRBJ1-5; no clear D. Germline V gene sequence: CDR1 LGHNA, CDR2 YNFKEQ. The germline V and J ends were trimmed by 1 base and 1 base, with 14 bases remaining between them. The CDR3 covers 17 residues. CDR3 residues: CASSQGVAAQSNQPQHF. The CDR3 DNA reads as TGTGCCAGCAGCCAAGGAGTTGCGGCGCAGAGCAATCAGCCCCAGCATTTT.

Ten or more counts support this clonotype. V usage is TRBV5-1 and J usage is TRBJ2-1; TRBD2 aligns across 16 bases. Looked up from germline, CDR1 is SGHRS and CDR2 is YFSETQ. The CDR3 is made up of 17 amino acids. V lost 4 bases, J lost 6 bases, and 7 bases stayed unmatched. The CDR3 DNA reads as TGCGCCAGCAGCCTCGGGACTAGCGGGGGGGCCTTCAATGAGCAGTTCTTC. Protein: CASSLGTSGGAFNEQFF.

The chain carries TRBV6-1 and TRBJ2-1, with 7 bases aligning to TRBD1. Germline CDR1 MNHNS, CDR2 SASEGT. V was pared by 8 bases and J by 6 bases, with 1 base of the junction left unmatched. CDR3 length equals 11 residues. The CDR3 region has the DNA TGTGCCAGCGGACAGGCCAATGAGCAGTTCTTC. Protein: CASGQANEQFF.